Below, 12 T cell receptor beta chains from the same sample are listed, as sequenced in a study of shared T cell receptors in the human thymus. The assay was immunoSEQ multiplex PCR, and TCRdb's table has in-frame clones only and misses some. The table has about 380,000 clones, just under 95% seen once; the top ten hold roughly 0.02%. Sequences were obtained from thymocytes. These receptors were taken from a human donor.

This clone came up once. This chain uses TRBV15 with TRBJ2-7, with TRBD2 matching over 10 bases. This CDR3 contains 17 residues. Germline CDR1 and CDR2: LNHNV and YYDKDF (reference sequence). After removal of 1 base from V and 0 bases from J, the junction contained 6 bases not matched to a gene. CDR3 DNA: TGTGCCACCAGCAGAGTAAAAGGGACTAGCGTCTCCTACGAGCAGTACTTC. This gives the protein CATSRVKGTSVSYEQYF.

The chain has TRBV4-1 and TRBJ2-4, with 8 bases matching TRBD2. CDR3 length: 16 amino acids. Losses at the gene ends were 3 bases for V and 0 bases for J; bases not matched to a gene: 4. Germline values: CDR1 MGHRA, CDR2 YSYEKL. The CDR3 nucleotides are TGCGCCAGCAGCCACATAGCGGGATTAGCCAAAAACATTCAGTACTTC. Protein sequence: CASSHIAGLAKNIQYF.

V gene TRBV19 combines with J gene TRBJ2-5, with D possibly TRBD1 on 6 matching bases. The J call may not be correct, given that the DNA end is closer to TRBJ2-7. The CDR3 is made up of 13 amino acids. The germline CDR1 and CDR2 sequences are LNHDA and SQIVND (reference sequence). The CDR3: CASSRGQTYEQYF. The CDR3 nucleotides read TGTGCCAGTAGTAGAGGACAGACCTACGAGCAGTACTTC.

This clone turned up a few times. The chain links TRBV2 to TRBJ2-3; 9 bases map to TRBD2. Germline V CDR1 and CDR2: SNHLY, FYNNEI. This CDR3 contains 14 residues. J lost 4 bases, V lost 9 bases, and 8 bases had no gene match. In DNA form, the CDR3 reads TGTGCCAGTGCCCACCTAGCGGGATCAGATACGCAGTATTTT. The encoded protein is CASAHLAGSDTQYF.

The rearrangement joins TRBV27 to TRBJ2-7; TRBD2 matches 8 bases. The germline V gene encodes CDR1 MNHEY and CDR2 SMNVEV (reference sequence). V dropped 2 bases and J dropped 1; count of bases not matched to a gene: 13. There are 18 residues in the CDR3. The DNA of the CDR3 is TGTGCCAGCAGTTTAAGGGGCCCGGGACGGGGGGGGTCCTACGAGCAGTACTTC. It encodes CASSLRGPGRGGSYEQYF.

This rearrangement joins TRBV28 to TRBJ2-7; D possibly corresponds to TRBD2 (5 bases). The germline V and J ends were trimmed by 8 bases and 0 bases, with 8 bases remaining between them. The CDR3 is 12 residues long. Germline V gives CDR1 MDHEN, CDR2 SYDVKM. In DNA form, the CDR3 reads TGTGCCAGCTGTGGGAGCTCCTACGAGCAGTACTTC. Its protein product is CASCGSSYEQYF. The full variable domain, completed using reference TRBV28 and TRBJ2-7, is DVKVTQSSRYLVKRTGEKVFLECVQDMDHENMFWYRQDPGLGLRLIYFSYDVKMKEKGDIPEGYSVSREKKERFSLILESASTNQTSMYLCASCGSSYEQYFGPGTRLTVT.

The V call is TRBV4-2, the J call TRBJ1-5; 7 nucleotides match TRBD1. The CDR3 runs 19 residues. The trim removed 1 base at V and 6 bases at J, leaving 18 bases unmatched. Germline values: CDR1 LGHNA, CDR2 YNFKEQ. CDR3 nucleotides: TGTGCCAGCAGCCAAGCAAGTGGGCAGGGGGGTGAATCGGGTCAGCCCCAGCATTTT. It translates to CASSQASGQGGESGQPQHF.

This clone is a singleton in its sample. The chain combines TRBV5-1 with TRBJ2-1; the match to TRBD2 covers 8 bases. CDR3 length equals 16 residues. In germline, CDR1 is SGHRS, CDR2 YFSETQ. V gave up 0 bases and J gave up 3 bases; unmatched junction bases: 5. CDR3 DNA: TGCGCCAGCAGCTTGGTGGCTAGCGGGTACTACAATGAGCAGTTCTTC. This gives the protein CASSLVASGYYNEQFF.

CDR3 sequence: CASRIPGQFTNQPQHF. The CDR3 nucleotides read TGTGCCAGCAGGATACCGGGACAGTTTACAAATCAGCCCCAGCATTTT. The chain recombines TRBV28 with TRBJ1-5, with 7 bases lining up with TRBD1. Trimming cost V 6 bases and J 4 bases; bases outside gene matches: 12. The CDR3 has 16 residues. Germline V CDR1 and CDR2: MDHEN, SYDVKM. Using reference TRBV28 and TRBJ1-5 for the parts outside the CDR3, the full variable domain is DVKVTQSSRYLVKRTGEKVFLECVQDMDHENMFWYRQDPGLGLRLIYFSYDVKMKEKGDIPEGYSVSREKKERFSLILESASTNQTSMYLCASRIPGQFTNQPQHFGDGTRLSIL.

V and J are TRBV5-1 and TRBJ2-3; D is undetermined. This CDR3 is 14 amino acids long. Trimming took 4 bases from V and 2 from J, leaving 11 bases between them. Germline assignment: CDR1 SGHRS and CDR2 YFSETQ. The CDR3, as DNA: TGCGCCAGCAGCCTGGTCTGGCACACAGATACGCAGTATTTT. Its protein is CASSLVWHTDTQYF. The full variable domain, rest sourced from reference TRBV5-1 and TRBJ2-3, is KAGVTQTPRYLIKTRGQQVTLSCSPISGHRSVSWYQQTPGQGLQFLFEYFSETQRNKGNFPGRFSGRQFSNSRSEMNVSTLELGDSALYLCASSLVWHTDTQYFGPGTRLTVL.

The CDR3 loop is CASSFSASGSGATDTQYF. The CDR3 DNA follows: TGTGCCAGCAGTTTTTCCGCTAGCGGGAGTGGGGCCACAGATACGCAGTATTTT. V usage is TRBV27 and J usage is TRBJ2-3, with TRBD2 identical over 10 bases. The trim removed 3 bases at V and 2 bases at J, leaving 11 bases unmatched. CDR1 and CDR2 (germline): MNHEY, SMNVEV (reference sequence). CDR3 size: 18 residues.

The chain is built from TRBV19 and TRBJ2-1, with D unclear. The germline V gene has CDR1 LNHDA and CDR2 SQIVND (reference sequence). V was clipped by 7 bases and J by 5 bases, with 9 bases between them. CDR3 size: 12 residues. CDR3 nucleotide sequence: TGTGCCAGTAATAGACGGAACAATGAGCAGTTCTTC. Its protein is CASNRRNNEQFF.